Below are 16 T cell receptor beta chains sequenced from a single sample in a study of post-analysis software for immune sequencing data. Every TCR beta cDNA library bore unique molecular identifiers. TCRdb reprocessed the PCR reads via MiXCR and lists one record per CDR3 protein. The table includes 150,000 or so distinct CDR3 sequences, roughly 35% detected once. Sequencing was performed on blood, taken after autologous hematopoietic stem cell transplantation. The receptors derive from a girl between 5 and 17 years old with multiple sclerosis.

This clonotype was picked up a small number of times. The chain couples TRBV29-1 to TRBJ1-1, with 7 bases lining up with TRBD1. V lost 0 bases to trimming and J lost 7 bases; unmatched junction nucleotides: 2. Germline V gene data show CDR1 as SQVTM and CDR2 as ANQGSEA. This CDR3 region has 12 residues. The CDR3 DNA is TGCAGCGTTGAAGAAGGGGGCAGTGAAGCTTTCTTT. Amino acid sequence: CSVEEGGSEAFF.

The J gene is TRBJ2-3, the V gene TRBV29-1, with 8 bases identical to TRBD2. This CDR3 comprises 15 residues. With V trimmed by 2 bases and J by 2 bases, 6 bases remained unmatched. Germline-derived CDR1 and CDR2 are SQVTM and ANQGSEA. The CDR3 DNA reads TGCAGCGTTGAATCCGGCGGGGGGATCACAGATACGCAGTATTTT. Protein sequence: CSVESGGGITDTQYF.

In its sample, this clonotype was seen a few times. This chain connects TRBV28 to TRBJ2-1; no firm D call. V was pared by 1 base and J by 2 bases, with 9 bases between. In germline, CDR1 is MDHEN, CDR2 SYDVKM. The CDR3 length is 15 residues. The DNA of the CDR3 is TGTGCCAGCAGTTTATATGGAGTGACCTACAATGAGCAGTTCTTC. It specifies CASSLYGVTYNEQFF.

The gene calls are TRBV9 and TRBJ1-2; D remains ambiguous. This CDR3 has 14 amino acids. Germline CDR1 SGDLS, CDR2 YYNGEE. The V gene lost 3 bases and the J gene lost 4 bases, with 13 bases spanning the gap. The DNA for the CDR3 is TGTGCCAGCAGCGCCAGAATACGACCCTATGGCTACACCTTC. It is translated as CASSARIRPYGYTF. Complete variable domain (other parts from reference TRBV9 and TRBJ1-2): DSGVTQTPKHLITATGQRVTLRCSPRSGDLSVYWYQQSLDQGLQFLIQYYNGEERAKGNILERFSAQQFPDLHSELNLSSLELGDSALYFCASSARIRPYGYTFGSGTRLTVV.

J is TRBJ2-7 and V is TRBV6-1; TRBD1 might be the D (6 bases). Germline CDR1 and CDR2: MNHNS and SASEGT. The CDR3 loop spans 16 amino acids. The V end lost 4 bases, the J end lost 0 bases, and 16 bases lay between the germline ends. The CDR3 DNA reads as TGTGCCAGCAGTGGATTACAGGGCGAGAGCTCCTACGAGCAGTACTTC. It encodes CASSGLQGESSYEQYF.

The chain employs TRBV2 and TRBJ1-2; 9 bases agree with TRBD1. V shed 8 bases, J shed 7 bases, and the junction held 8 bases outside the gene matches. The CDR3 is 13 residues long. Germline V gives CDR1 SNHLY, CDR2 FYNNEI. The DNA for the CDR3 is TGTGCCAGCGCCGGACAGGGGAGTTTTGGCTACACCTTC. Protein product: CASAGQGSFGYTF.

The rearrangement links TRBV5-6 to TRBJ2-3, with D unclear. This CDR3 contains 11 residues. Germline V lookup: CDR1 SGHDT, CDR2 YYEEEE. V was shortened by 7 bases and J by 6 bases, with 9 bases between the two germline ends. The CDR3 bases are TGTGCCAGCGGCCAGTGGGATACGCAGTATTTT. It codes for CASGQWDTQYF.

The table lists this clonotype with many counts. The CDR3 DNA sequence: TGCAGCCAACAGGGGAATACCTACAATGAGCAGTTCTTC. This translates into CSQQGNTYNEQFF. The J gene is TRBJ2-1, the V gene TRBV29-1; 7 bases fit TRBD1. V shed 8 bases, J shed 2 bases, and the junction held 6 bases outside the gene matches. Per the germline V gene, CDR1 is SQVTM and CDR2 is ANQGSEA. The CDR3 is 13 amino acids.

The rearrangement links TRBV5-1 to TRBJ1-1; 7 bases are shared with TRBD1. The V gene's germline CDR1 is SGHRS and CDR2 YFSETQ. Unmatched junction bases numbered 8, after V lost 3 bases and J lost 3 bases. This CDR3 has 15 residues. DNA of the CDR3: TGCGCCAGCAGCTCCTACAGGGGTGAAGACACTGAAGCTTTCTTT. The encoded protein is CASSSYRGEDTEAFF.

This chain links TRBV28 with TRBJ1-6, with D unclear. Trimming shortened V by 3 bases and J by 12 bases, and 9 bases separated the two germline ends. The CDR3 sequence is 12 residues long. Germline V CDR1 and CDR2: MDHEN, SYDVKM. As DNA, the CDR3 is TGTGCCAGCAGTTTGGAGGGCAAACCCCTCCACTTT. Encoded protein: CASSLEGKPLHF.

The rearrangement joins TRBV7-9 to TRBJ2-5; 14 nucleotides line up with TRBD2. The V gene's germline CDR1 is SEHNR and CDR2 FQNEAQ (reference sequence). V was clipped by 5 bases and J by 4 bases; unmatched bases: 6. The CDR3 extends over 16 amino acids. CDR3 sequence (DNA): TGTGCCAGCAGCCCCCCGGGACTAGCGGGAGTAGAGACCCAGTACTTC. The encoded protein is CASSPPGLAGVETQYF.

This clonotype appeared a single time. V usage is TRBV20-1 and J usage is TRBJ1-1, with unresolved D. V was shortened by 2 bases and J by 3 bases, with 13 bases between the two germline ends. Germline assignment: CDR1 DFQATT and CDR2 SNEGSKA (reference sequence). The CDR3 has 14 amino acids. This chain's CDR3 is CSARTELWDTEAFF. DNA of the CDR3: TGCAGTGCTAGAACGGAGTTGTGGGACACTGAAGCTTTCTTT.

This sequence joins TRBV11-3 and TRBJ2-5; a weak D match, TRBD1 (6 bases). This CDR3 has 15 amino acids. Germline V gene sequence: CDR1 SGHNT, CDR2 YENEEA. Trimming took 0 bases from V and 2 from J, leaving 10 bases between them. The CDR3 sequence is CASSLDMGAQETQYF. The DNA of the CDR3 is TGTGCCAGCAGCTTAGATATGGGGGCGCAAGAGACCCAGTACTTC.

The chain uses TRBV12-3 or TRBV12-4 and TRBJ1-1, with unresolved D. The CDR3 is made up of 13 amino acids. Trimming took 7 bases from V and 2 from J, leaving 11 bases between them. CDR3 nucleotides: TGTGCCAGCACCAAAGGAGTAAACACTGAAGCTTTCTTT. Translation gives CASTKGVNTEAFF.

The genes are TRBV7-9 and TRBJ2-1; no firm D call. The CDR3 consists of 12 residues. Germline assignment: CDR1 SEHNR and CDR2 FQNEAQ (reference sequence). V gave up 2 bases and J gave up 9 bases, with 8 bases separating them. In DNA form, the CDR3 reads TGTGCCAGCAGCTTATCCAGCAGTGAGCAGTTCTTC. Translated: CASSLSSSEQFF.

The V call is TRBV29-1, the J call TRBJ1-4; TRBD1 might be the D (5 bases). This CDR3 contains 14 residues. The V gene lost 6 bases and the J gene lost 6 bases, with 17 bases spanning the gap. Germline V gives CDR1 SQVTM, CDR2 ANQGSEA. The CDR3 here is CSVISGGDDEKLFF. CDR3 nucleotide sequence: TGCAGCGTCATAAGTGGGGGGGATGATGAAAAACTGTTTTTT.